Below, 4 T cell receptor beta chains from the same sample are listed, as sequenced in a study of graft-versus-host responses after intestinal transplantation. Method: immunoSEQ multiplex PCR; TCRdb's copy keeps in-frame clones and lacks some. The sample has tens of thousands of clones; about 41% are singletons. Responders labeled with CFSE (about 200,000) were plated with about 200,000 irradiated, violet-dye-labeled stimulators. The sequences come from alloreactive CD8+ T cells from a mixed lymphocyte reaction culture, collected before transplantation. Subset denoted: CFSE-low proliferating T cells sorted from roughly 6-day pre-transplant mixed lymphocyte reaction (GvH or HvG direction). These receptors originate from a human patient who was an organ donor for intestinal transplantation.

The chain recombines TRBV6-6 with TRBJ1-2; possibly TRBD1 for D (5 bases). Germline CDR1 is MNHNY and CDR2 is SVGAGI (reference sequence). The CDR3 totals 15 residues. Between the trimmed V and J ends, which lost 0 bases and 4 bases, there was a span of 12 bases. The CDR3 loop is CASSYSTGSSYGYTF. For the CDR3, the DNA is TGTGCCAGCAGTTACTCTACAGGTTCATCCTATGGCTACACCTTC.

This clone appeared a few times. DNA of the CDR3: TGTGCCAGCAGCTCCACGGGACAGGGAGAGACTGAAGCTTTCTTT. This sequence encodes CASSSTGQGETEAFF. The chain employs TRBV13 and TRBJ1-1, with TRBD1 matching 9 bases. J was trimmed by 5 bases and V by 4 bases; bases with no gene match: 8. Per germline, CDR1 PRHDT and CDR2 FYEKMQ (reference sequence). The length of the CDR3 is 15 residues.

The chain combines TRBV6-6 with TRBJ2-1; no definite D call. Germline CDR1 is MNHNY and CDR2 is SVGAGI (reference sequence). The CDR3 covers 12 residues. V was clipped by 2 bases and J by 6 bases, with 5 bases between them. CDR3 in DNA: TGTGCCAGCAGTTACATCCGCAATGAGCAGTTCTTC. This encodes CASSYIRNEQFF.

This chain uses TRBV27 with TRBJ1-5; D not certain. Germline V CDR1 and CDR2: MNHEY, SMNVEV (reference sequence). CDR3 length: 14 amino acids. The V and J ends lost 7 bases and 9 bases respectively, with 19 bases between them. CDR3 sequence (DNA): TGTGCCAGCACCATTAAATCCCCCTATCTGCCCCAGCATTTT. Its protein product is CASTIKSPYLPQHF.